This TCR beta chain was retrieved from a study of shared clonotypes between healthy human individuals. Terminally differentiated effector memory CD45RA+ cells were excluded by CCR7 positive selection of CD45RO-negative cells. Measured with immunoSEQ multiplex PCR; TCRdb has only the in-frame clones, and not every one. Of millions of clones in the sample, roughly 91% are singletons; the top ten hold approximately 1.7%. This CDR3 is built from 15 residues. Germline V CDR1 and CDR2: MGHDK, SYGVNS. Trimming left V 5 bases short and J 0 bases short, with 8 bases between. The sequence came from a man younger than 30 in good health. Some clones in this sample may be carry-over from other donors' samples. The chain uses TRBV25-1 and TRBJ2-6, with no clear D. Specimen: naive CD8+ T cells from PBMCs. CDR3 coding DNA: TGTGCCAGCAGTCTACCCCTCTCTGGGGCCAACGTCCTGACTTTC. Amino acid sequence: CASSLPLSGANVLTF.